Listed below are T cell receptor beta chains from one sample, sequenced in a study of blood T cell repertoires in COVID-19. TCRdb keeps only in-frame clones here, not all; method: immunoSEQ multiplex PCR. The sample has approximately 160,000 clones, 86% seen once. The sequenced material came from peripheral blood. All receptors come from a woman aged 70 to 79 with acute or convalescent COVID-19. Each CDR3 is given without its conserved first and last residue. Each record gives: CDR3 length, V gene, J gene, CDR3 protein.

>11|TRBV5-1|TRBJ1-6
ASSENRDSPLH
>11|TRBV3-1/TRBV3-2|TRBJ1-6
ASSKRSLSPLH
>13|TRBV29-1|TRBJ2-1
SVELGLAGVLEQF
>14|TRBV7-2|TRBJ2-1
ASSLRGPSSYNEQF
>13|TRBV5-4|TRBJ2-5
ASSLGKGGQETQY
>13|TRBV5-1|TRBJ1-1
ASSSLGGRESEAF
>10|TRBV28|TRBJ1-2
ASGSANYGYT
>13|TRBV7-2|TRBJ2-2
ASSLAAGGTGELF
>11|TRBV7-6|TRBJ2-4
ASSQNTGNIQY
>10|TRBV29-1|TRBJ1-4
SVGDRGEKLF
>11|TRBV19|TRBJ1-2
ASKADFYYGYT
>12|TRBV3-1/TRBV3-2|TRBJ1-1
ASSHALANTEAF
>16|TRBV11-2|TRBJ1-3
ASSLETGLLLSGNTIY
>11|TRBV10-3|TRBJ1-1
AVTSTGDTEAF
>14|TRBV19|TRBJ2-1
ASSNRDRGPYNEQF
>16|TRBV4-2|TRBJ2-3
ASSQDLTLAGVGDTQY
>13|TRBV9|TRBJ2-5
ASSVAPQGRETQY
>16|TRBV7-6|TRBJ2-7
ASSLGLGTGAIYYEQY
>14|TRBV30|TRBJ1-2
AWSATHRARTYGYT
>11|TRBV19|TRBJ2-5
ATSGGAIETQY
>14|TRBV7-2|TRBJ1-5
ASSLGVGRLNQPQH
>13|TRBV7-9|TRBJ1-4
ASSLGAQGTEKLF
>12|TRBV3-1/TRBV3-2|TRBJ1-1
ASRQNTGYTEAF
>11|TRBV11-1|TRBJ2-7
ASSRGELYEQY
>12|TRBV11-2|TRBJ1-3
ASSFAGSGNTIY
>11|TRBV6-5|TRBJ1-2
ASSPGTVGGYT
>15|TRBV5-5|TRBJ1-4
ASSRITGGLAGEKLF
>12|TRBV7-3|TRBJ2-1
ASRPSGTYNEQF
>11|TRBV24-1|TRBJ2-5
ATSSPPKETQY
>13|TRBV28|TRBJ1-2
ASSLPGQVSYGYT
>12|TRBV2|TRBJ2-2
ASRGRGPTGELF
>13|TRBV3-1/TRBV3-2|TRBJ2-2
ASSLPRGSPGELF
>13|TRBV7-9|TRBJ1-4
ASSLGDRLNEKLF
>13|TRBV19|TRBJ2-3
ASSLGAPGTDTQY
>13|TRBV7-2|TRBJ2-2
ASSLVGGGTGELF
>13|TRBV3-1/TRBV3-2|TRBJ2-1
ASSYTSGGRDEQF
>14|TRBV19|TRBJ1-6
ASSIQGAIGNSPLH
>13|TRBV1|TRBJ1-5
TSSQDEGARQPQH
>14|TRBV2|TRBJ1-4
ASSRTRQGTNEKLF
>12|TRBV19|TRBJ1-4
ASNLNRGNEKLF
>12|TRBV28|TRBJ2-7
ASRETGAPYEQY
>13|TRBV7-2|TRBJ2-1
ASSLIAGGRNEQF
>12|TRBV6-2/TRBV6-3|TRBJ1-2
ASSPRGENYGYT
>13|TRBV6-5|TRBJ1-6
ASSYSLSYNSPLH
>17|TRBV7-9|TRBJ1-1
ASSPREESVQQMNTEAF
>12|TRBV4-2|TRBJ1-2
ASSQAGGNYGYT
>12|TRBV6-5|TRBJ1-1
ASSTKYGYTEAF
>11|TRBV10-2|TRBJ1-1
ASSESALTEAF
>13|TRBV9|TRBJ2-1
ASSVAPGGYNEQF
>13|TRBV6-1|TRBJ1-5
ASSESGRYSQPQH
>14|TRBV28|TRBJ1-3
ASTERGATSGNTIY
>11|TRBV18|TRBJ1-4
ASSPATNEKLF
>14|TRBV4-2|TRBJ1-1
ASSQDQGPPRLQAF
>13|TRBV4-3|TRBJ2-2
ASSQWTRASGELF
>14|TRBV5-1|TRBJ2-5
ASSAGQGGNQETQY
>13|TRBV25-1|TRBJ2-3
ASSEGTASTDTQY
>17|TRBV4-2|TRBJ2-2
ASSQVPPIAGEGTGELF
>15|TRBV7-2|TRBJ1-2
ASSLARTGGAPYGYT